This T cell receptor (beta chain) was sequenced in a study of blood T cell repertoires in COVID-19. Study-wide background: There were acute and convalescent COVID-19 samples, and they came from the United States, Italy and Spain. In each case, the material was cDNA or gDNA derived from T cells, B-cell-depleted T cells, or PBMCs.

Clones were sequenced by immunoSEQ multiplex PCR, and TCRdb holds only the in-frame ones, with some missing. This table holds about 260,000 clones, 75% to 90% found once. Before being deemed recovered, Cohort 3 donors had two negative PCRs, clearance, or symptom resolution. The CDR3 length is 16 residues. Sequencing used PBMCs or T cells enriched from blood (not recorded which). The V gene is TRBV21-1, the J gene TRBJ2-7; the table's TRBD1 call for D was not verified on the DNA. TRBV21-1 is annotated as a pseudogene. The TCR originated in a woman younger than 30 who had recovered from COVID-19. CDR3 nucleotides: TGTGCCAGCAGCAAAGGTGGTACAGGGGGCGTATACGAGCAGTACTTC. Residues: CASSKGGTGGVYEQYF.